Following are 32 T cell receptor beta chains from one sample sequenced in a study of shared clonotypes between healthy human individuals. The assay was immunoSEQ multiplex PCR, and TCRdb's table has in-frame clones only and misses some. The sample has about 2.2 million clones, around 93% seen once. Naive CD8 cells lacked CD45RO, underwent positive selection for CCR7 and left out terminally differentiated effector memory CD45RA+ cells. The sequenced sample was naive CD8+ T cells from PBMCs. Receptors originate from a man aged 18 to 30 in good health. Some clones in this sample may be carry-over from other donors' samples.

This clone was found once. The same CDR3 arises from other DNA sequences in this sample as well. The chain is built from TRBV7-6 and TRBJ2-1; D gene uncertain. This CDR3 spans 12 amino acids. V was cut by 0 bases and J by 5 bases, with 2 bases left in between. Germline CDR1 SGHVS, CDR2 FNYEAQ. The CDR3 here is CASSLADNEQFF. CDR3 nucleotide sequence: TGTGCCAGCAGCTTAGCGGACAATGAGCAGTTCTTC. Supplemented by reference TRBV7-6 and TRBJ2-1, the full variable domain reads GAGVSQSPRYKVTKRGQDVALRCDPISGHVSLYWYRQALGQGPEFLTYFNYEAQQDKSGLPNDRFSAERPEGSISTLTIQRTEQRDSAMYRCASSLADNEQFFGPGTRLTVL.

The CDR3 nucleotides read TGTGCCAGCAGCTTACTAGCGGGAGTTTACTTTGAGCAGTTCTTC. Translated, it gives CASSLLAGVYFEQFF. This rearrangement joins TRBV5-6 to TRBJ2-1; 11 nucleotides match TRBD2. V lost 2 bases, J lost 9 bases, and 7 bases stayed unmatched. The CDR3 covers 15 residues. Germline CDR1 and CDR2: SGHDT and YYEEEE.

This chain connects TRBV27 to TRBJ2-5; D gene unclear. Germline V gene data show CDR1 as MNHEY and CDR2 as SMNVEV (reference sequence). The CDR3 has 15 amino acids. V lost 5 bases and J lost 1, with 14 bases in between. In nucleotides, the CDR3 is TGTGCCAGCAGTCCGTCACTGGTTCCCCAAGAGACCCAGTACTTC. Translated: CASSPSLVPQETQYF.

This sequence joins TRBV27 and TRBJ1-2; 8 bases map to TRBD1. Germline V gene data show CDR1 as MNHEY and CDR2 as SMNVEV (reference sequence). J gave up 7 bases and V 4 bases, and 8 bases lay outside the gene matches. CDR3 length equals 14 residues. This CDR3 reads CASSSGQGAVGYTF. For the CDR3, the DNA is TGTGCCAGCAGTTCCGGGCAGGGGGCGGTTGGCTACACCTTC.

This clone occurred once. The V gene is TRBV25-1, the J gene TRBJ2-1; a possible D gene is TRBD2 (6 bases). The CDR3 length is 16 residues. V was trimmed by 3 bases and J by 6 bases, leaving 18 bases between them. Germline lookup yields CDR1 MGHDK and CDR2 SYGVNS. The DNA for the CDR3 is TGTGCCAGCAGTGATTGGCTATCGGGAGCACGCAATGAGCAGTTCTTC. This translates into CASSDWLSGARNEQFF.

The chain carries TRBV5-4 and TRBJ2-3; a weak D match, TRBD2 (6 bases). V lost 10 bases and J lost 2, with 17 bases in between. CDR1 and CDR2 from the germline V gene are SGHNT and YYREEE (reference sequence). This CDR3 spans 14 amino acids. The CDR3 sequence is CAVAGLPDTDTQYF. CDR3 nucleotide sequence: TGTGCCGTCGCGGGACTTCCTGACACAGATACGCAGTATTTT.

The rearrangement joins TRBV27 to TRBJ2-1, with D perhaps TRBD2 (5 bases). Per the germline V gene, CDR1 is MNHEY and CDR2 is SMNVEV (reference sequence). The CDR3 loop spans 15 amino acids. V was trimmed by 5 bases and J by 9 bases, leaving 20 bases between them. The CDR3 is CASSPRSDLVFEQFF. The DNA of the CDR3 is TGTGCCAGCAGTCCCCGTAGCGATCTAGTGTTTGAGCAGTTCTTC.

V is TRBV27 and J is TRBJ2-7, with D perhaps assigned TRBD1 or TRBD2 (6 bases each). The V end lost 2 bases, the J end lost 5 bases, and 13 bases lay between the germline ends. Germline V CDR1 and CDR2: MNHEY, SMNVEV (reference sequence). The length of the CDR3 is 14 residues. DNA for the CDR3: TGTGCCAGCAGTTTAGGCAGCCGGGGGCACGAGCAGTACTTC. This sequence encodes CASSLGSRGHEQYF.

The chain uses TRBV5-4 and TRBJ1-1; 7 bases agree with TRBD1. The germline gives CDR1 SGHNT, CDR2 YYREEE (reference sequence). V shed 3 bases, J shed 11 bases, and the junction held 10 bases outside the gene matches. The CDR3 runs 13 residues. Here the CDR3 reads CASSSGTAQEAFF. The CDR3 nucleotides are TGTGCCAGCAGCTCTGGGACAGCCCAAGAGGCTTTCTTT.

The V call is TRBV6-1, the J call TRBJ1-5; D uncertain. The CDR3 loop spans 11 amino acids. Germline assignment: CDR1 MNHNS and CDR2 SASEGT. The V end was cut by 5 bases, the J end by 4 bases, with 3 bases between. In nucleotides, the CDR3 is TGTGCCAGCAGTACTAATCAGCCCCAGCATTTT. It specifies CASSTNQPQHF.

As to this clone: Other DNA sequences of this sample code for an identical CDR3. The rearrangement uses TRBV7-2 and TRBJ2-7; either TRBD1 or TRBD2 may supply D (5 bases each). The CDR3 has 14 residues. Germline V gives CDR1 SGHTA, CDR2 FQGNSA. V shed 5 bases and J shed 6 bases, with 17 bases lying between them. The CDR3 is CASSLGVLGSEQYF. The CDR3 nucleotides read TGTGCCAGCAGCCTGGGGGTCCTGGGGAGCGAGCAGTACTTC.

CDR3 amino acids: CASSPRRGGKSTEAFF. The CDR3 coding sequence is TGTGCCAGCAGCCCCCGAAGGGGGGGGAAAAGCACTGAAGCTTTCTTT. V is TRBV11-2 and J is TRBJ1-1; D is perhaps TRBD1 (6 bases). CDR3 length equals 16 residues. Trimming took off 5 bases at V and 4 bases at J, with 20 bases between the two ends. From germline, CDR1 is SGHAT and CDR2 FQNNGV.

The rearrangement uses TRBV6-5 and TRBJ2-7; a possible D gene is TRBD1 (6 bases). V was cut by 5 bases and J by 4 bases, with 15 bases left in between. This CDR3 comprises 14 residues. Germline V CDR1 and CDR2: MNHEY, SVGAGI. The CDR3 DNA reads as TGTGCCAGCAGTAGCCGGGACAACCAATACGAGCAGTACTTC. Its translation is CASSSRDNQYEQYF.

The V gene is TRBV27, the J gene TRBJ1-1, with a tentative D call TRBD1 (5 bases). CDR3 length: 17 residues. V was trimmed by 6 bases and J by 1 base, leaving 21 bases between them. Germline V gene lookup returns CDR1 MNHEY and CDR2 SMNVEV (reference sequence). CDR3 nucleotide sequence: TGTGCCAGCAGCCCCAGCATGGGGGTCGGTGGGAACACTGAAGCTTTCTTT. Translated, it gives CASSPSMGVGGNTEAFF.

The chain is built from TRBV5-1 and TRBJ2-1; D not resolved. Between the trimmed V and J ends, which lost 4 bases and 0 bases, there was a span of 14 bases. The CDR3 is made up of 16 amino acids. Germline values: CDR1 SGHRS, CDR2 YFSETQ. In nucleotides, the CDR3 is TGCGCCAGCAGCGGCGTGAGAGTTGCCTCCTACAATGAGCAGTTCTTC. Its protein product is CASSGVRVASYNEQFF.

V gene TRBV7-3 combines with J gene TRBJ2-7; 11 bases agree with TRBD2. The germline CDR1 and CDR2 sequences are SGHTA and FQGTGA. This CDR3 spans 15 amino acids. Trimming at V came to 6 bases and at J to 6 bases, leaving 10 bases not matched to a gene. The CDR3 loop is CASSQLAGAGGEQYF. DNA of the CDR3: TGTGCCAGCAGTCAACTAGCGGGAGCTGGAGGCGAGCAGTACTTC.

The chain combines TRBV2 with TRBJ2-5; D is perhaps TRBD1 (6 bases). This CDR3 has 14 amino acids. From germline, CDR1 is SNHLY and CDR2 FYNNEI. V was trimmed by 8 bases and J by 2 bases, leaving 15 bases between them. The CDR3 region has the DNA TGTGCCAGCCGCGGGCCGGGACAACAAGAGACCCAGTACTTC. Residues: CASRGPGQQETQYF.

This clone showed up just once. The CDR3 bases are TGTGCCAGCAGCCAGGAGGGACTCCGACGGGGACCCAATGAGCAGTTCTTC. This sequence encodes CASSQEGLRRGPNEQFF. This chain connects TRBV4-2 to TRBJ2-1, with D possibly being TRBD2 (6 bases). V was cut by 3 bases and J by 6 bases, with 21 bases left in between. The CDR3 is made up of 17 amino acids. Germline V lookup: CDR1 LGHNA, CDR2 YNFKEQ.

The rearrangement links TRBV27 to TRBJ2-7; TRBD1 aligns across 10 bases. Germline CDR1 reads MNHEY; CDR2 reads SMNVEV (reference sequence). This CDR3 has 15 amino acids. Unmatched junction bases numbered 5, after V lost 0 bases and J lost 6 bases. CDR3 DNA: TGTGCCAGCAGTTTATCGGGACAGGGGTGGCGCGAGCAGTACTTC. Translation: CASSLSGQGWREQYF.

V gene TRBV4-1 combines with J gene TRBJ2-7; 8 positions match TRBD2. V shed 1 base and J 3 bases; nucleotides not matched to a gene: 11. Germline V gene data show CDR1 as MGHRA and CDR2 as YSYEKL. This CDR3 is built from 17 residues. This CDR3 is CASSQGVGLAVLYEQYF. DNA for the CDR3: TGCGCCAGCAGCCAAGGAGTAGGACTAGCAGTTCTCTACGAGCAGTACTTC.

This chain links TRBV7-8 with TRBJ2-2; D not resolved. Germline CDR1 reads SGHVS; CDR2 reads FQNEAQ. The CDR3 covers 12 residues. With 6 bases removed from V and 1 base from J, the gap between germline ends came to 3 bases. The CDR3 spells CASRKNTGELFF. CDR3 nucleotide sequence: TGTGCCAGCAGGAAGAACACCGGGGAGCTGTTTTTT.

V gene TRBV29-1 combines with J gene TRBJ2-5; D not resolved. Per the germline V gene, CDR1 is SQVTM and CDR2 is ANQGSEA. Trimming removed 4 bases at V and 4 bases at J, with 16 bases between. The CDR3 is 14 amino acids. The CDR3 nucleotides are TGCAGCGTTGGCGGACCCGAGTGGGTAGAGACCCAGTACTTC. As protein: CSVGGPEWVETQYF.

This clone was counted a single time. The CDR3 is CASSRIATGDEQFF. CDR3 DNA: TGTGCCAGCAGCCGAATCGCTACAGGCGATGAGCAGTTCTTC. The chain combines TRBV14 with TRBJ2-1; perhaps TRBD1 as D (5 bases). V was cut by 4 bases and J by 8 bases, with 15 bases left in between. Germline CDR1 SGHDN, CDR2 FVKESK. CDR3 length: 14 amino acids.

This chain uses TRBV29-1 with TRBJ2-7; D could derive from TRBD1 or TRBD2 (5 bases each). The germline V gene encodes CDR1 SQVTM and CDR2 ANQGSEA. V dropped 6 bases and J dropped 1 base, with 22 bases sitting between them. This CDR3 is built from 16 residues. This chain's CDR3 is CSVEGARDGPSYEQYF. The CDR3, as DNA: TGCAGCGTCGAGGGTGCCCGGGACGGTCCATCCTACGAGCAGTACTTC.

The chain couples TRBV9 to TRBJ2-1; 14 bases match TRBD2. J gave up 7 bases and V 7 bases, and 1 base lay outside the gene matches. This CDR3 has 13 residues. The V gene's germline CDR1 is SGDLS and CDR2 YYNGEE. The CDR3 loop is CASGTSGSNEQFF. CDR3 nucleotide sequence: TGTGCCAGCGGGACTAGCGGGAGTAATGAGCAGTTCTTC.

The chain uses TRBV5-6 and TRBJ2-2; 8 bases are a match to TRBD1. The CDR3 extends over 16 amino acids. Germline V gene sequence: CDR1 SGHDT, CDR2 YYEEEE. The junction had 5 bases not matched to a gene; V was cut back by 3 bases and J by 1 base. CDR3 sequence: CASSWGTGGNTGELFF. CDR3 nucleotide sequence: TGTGCCAGCAGCTGGGGGACAGGAGGGAACACCGGGGAGCTGTTTTTT. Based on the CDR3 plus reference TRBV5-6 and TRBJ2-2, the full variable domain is DAGVTQSPTHLIKTRGQQVTLRCSPKSGHDTVSWYQQALGQGPQFIFQYYEEEERQRGNFPDRFSGHQFPNYSSELNVNALLLGDSALYLCASSWGTGGNTGELFFGEGSRLTVL.

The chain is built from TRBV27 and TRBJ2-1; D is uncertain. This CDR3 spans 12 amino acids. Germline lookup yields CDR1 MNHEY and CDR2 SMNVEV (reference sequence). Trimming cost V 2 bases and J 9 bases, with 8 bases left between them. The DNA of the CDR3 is TGTGCCAGCAGTTTACTGCGGAGTGAGCAGTTCTTC. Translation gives CASSLLRSEQFF.

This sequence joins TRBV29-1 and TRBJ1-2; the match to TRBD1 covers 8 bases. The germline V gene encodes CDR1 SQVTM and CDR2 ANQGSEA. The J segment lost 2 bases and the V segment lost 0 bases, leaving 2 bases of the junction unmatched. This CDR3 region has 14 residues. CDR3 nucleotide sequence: TGCAGCGTTGAAGATTCAGGGGGCAACTATGGCTACACCTTC. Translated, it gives CSVEDSGGNYGYTF. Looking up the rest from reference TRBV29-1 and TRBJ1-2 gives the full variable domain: SAVISQKPSRDICQRGTSLTIQCQVDSQVTMMFWYRQQPGQSLTLIATANQGSEATYESGFVIDKFPISRPNLTFSTLTVSNMSPEDSSIYLCSVEDSGGNYGYTFGSGTRLTVV.

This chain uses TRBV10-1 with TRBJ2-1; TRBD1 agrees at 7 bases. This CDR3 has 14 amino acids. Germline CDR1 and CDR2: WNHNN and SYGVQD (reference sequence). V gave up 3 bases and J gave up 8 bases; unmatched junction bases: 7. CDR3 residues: CASSDGRGYYEQFF. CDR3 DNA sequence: TGCGCCAGCAGTGATGGCAGGGGGTATTATGAGCAGTTCTTC.

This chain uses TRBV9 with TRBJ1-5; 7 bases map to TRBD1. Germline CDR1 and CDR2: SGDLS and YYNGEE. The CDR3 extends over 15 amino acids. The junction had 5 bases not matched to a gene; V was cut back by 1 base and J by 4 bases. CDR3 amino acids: CASSVSGQANQPQHF. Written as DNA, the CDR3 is TGTGCCAGCAGCGTAAGTGGACAGGCGAATCAGCCCCAGCATTTT. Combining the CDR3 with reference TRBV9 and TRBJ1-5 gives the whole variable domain DSGVTQTPKHLITATGQRVTLRCSPRSGDLSVYWYQQSLDQGLQFLIQYYNGEERAKGNILERFSAQQFPDLHSELNLSSLELGDSALYFCASSVSGQANQPQHFGDGTRLSIL.

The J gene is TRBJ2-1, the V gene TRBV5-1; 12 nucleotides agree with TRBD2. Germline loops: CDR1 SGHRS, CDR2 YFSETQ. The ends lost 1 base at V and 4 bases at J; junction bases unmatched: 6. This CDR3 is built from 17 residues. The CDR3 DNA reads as TGCGCCAGCAGCTTGAAGCTAGCGGGAGGGGTGTACAATGAGCAGTTCTTC. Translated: CASSLKLAGGVYNEQFF.

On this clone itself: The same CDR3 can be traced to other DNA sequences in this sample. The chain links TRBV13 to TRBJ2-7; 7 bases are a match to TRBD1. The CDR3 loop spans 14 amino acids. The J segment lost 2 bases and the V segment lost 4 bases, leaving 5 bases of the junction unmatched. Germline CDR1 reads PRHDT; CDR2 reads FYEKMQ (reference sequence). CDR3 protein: CASSSRTGTYEQYF. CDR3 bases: TGTGCCAGCAGCTCGAGGACAGGTACCTACGAGCAGTACTTC.